The 2 T cell receptor beta chains below all came from one sample that was sequenced in a study of cytomegalovirus exposure and HLA in healthy donors. Researchers ran the PCR with 60 Vbeta and 13 Jbeta primers. This table comes from immunoSEQ multiplex PCR, and its TCRdb copy is limited to in-frame clones, with some not included. The sample contains roughly 250,000 clones, 80% of which appear only once. The material sequenced was PBMCs. All receptors come from a girl aged 2 to 10 in good health and CMV-seronegative.

The chain is built from TRBV5-1 and TRBJ2-7; D is undetermined. Trimming stripped 5 bases from V and 5 bases from J, with 8 bases between. The CDR3 runs 11 residues. Germline CDR1 is SGHRS and CDR2 is YFSETQ. CDR3 protein: CASSSSNEQYF. Here the CDR3 DNA reads TGCGCCAGCAGTAGTTCCAACGAGCAGTACTTC.

The chain uses TRBV4-1 and TRBJ2-5; 7 bases align to TRBD2. The junction had 16 bases not matched to a gene; V was cut back by 2 bases and J by 10 bases. The CDR3 contains 16 residues. Germline V CDR1 and CDR2: MGHRA, YSYEKL. The CDR3 spells CASSQYTGLGRGGQYF. CDR3 coding DNA: TGCGCCAGCAGCCAATATACAGGACTAGGGAGGGGTGGCCAGTACTTC.